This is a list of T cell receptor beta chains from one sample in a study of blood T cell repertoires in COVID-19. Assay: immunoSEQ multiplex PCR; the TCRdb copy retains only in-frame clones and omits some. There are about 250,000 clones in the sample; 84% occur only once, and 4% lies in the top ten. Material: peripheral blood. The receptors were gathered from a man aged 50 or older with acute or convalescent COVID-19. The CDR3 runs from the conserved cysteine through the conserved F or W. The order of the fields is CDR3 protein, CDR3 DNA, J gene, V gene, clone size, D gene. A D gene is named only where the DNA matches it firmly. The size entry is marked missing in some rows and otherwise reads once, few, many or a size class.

CASSDPGYGYTF TGCGCCAGCTCGGACCCAGGGTATGGCTACACCTTC TRBJ1-2 TRBV5-1 NA NA
CSVVGTSGWDEQFF TGCAGCGTTGTCGGGACTAGCGGTTGGGATGAGCAGTTCTTC TRBJ2-1 TRBV29-1 NA TRBD2
CASSFDRGNTGELFF TGTGCCAGCAGCTTTGACAGGGGCAACACCGGGGAGCTGTTTTTT TRBJ2-2 TRBV5-4 NA TRBD1
CASSAPETQYF TGCGCCAGCAGTGCTCCAGAGACCCAGTACTTC TRBJ2-5 TRBV10-1 NA NA
CASSAGSGNTIYF TGTGCCAGCAGCGCCGGCTCTGGAAACACCATATATTTT TRBJ1-3 TRBV7-9 NA NA
CASRGRGSEEKLFF TGTGCCAGCAGGGGGAGGGGATCGGAGGAAAAACTGTTTTTT TRBJ1-4 TRBV2 once NA
CASSPHGGFEAFF TGCGCCAGCAGTCCCCATGGGGGCTTTGAAGCTTTCTTT TRBJ1-1 TRBV4-1 NA NA
CASKGGTSNQPQHF TGTGCCAGCAAAGGCGGCACTAGCAATCAGCCCCAGCATTTT TRBJ1-5 TRBV2 NA NA
CSVRNYDTQYF TGCAGCGTGAGAAACTACGATACGCAGTATTTT TRBJ2-3 TRBV29-1 NA NA
CASSEMGRGLQDTQYF TGTGCCAGCTCAGAGATGGGCAGGGGGCTTCAAGATACGCAGTATTTT TRBJ2-3 TRBV18 NA TRBD1
CASSIDRGVYNEQFF TGTGCCAGTAGTATAGATCGGGGGGTCTACAATGAGCAGTTCTTC TRBJ2-1 TRBV19 NA TRBD2
CASSLDPGSGELFF TGCGCCAGCAGCTTGGACCCCGGTTCCGGGGAGCTGTTTTTT TRBJ2-2 TRBV5-1 NA NA
CASRNPGGPDTEAFF TGTGCCAGTAGAAATCCTGGGGGCCCGGACACTGAAGCTTTCTTT TRBJ1-1 TRBV19 NA NA
CASSVAGESYEQYF TGTGCCAGTAGTGTAGCGGGAGAGTCCTACGAGCAGTACTTC TRBJ2-7 TRBV19 NA TRBD2
CASSLAGGGARVDGYTF TGTGCCAGCAGCTTAGCGGGTGGGGGCGCCAGGGTTGATGGCTACACCTTC TRBJ1-2 TRBV7-9 NA NA
CASSNGGSAFF TGTGCCAGCAGCAACGGGGGATCGGCTTTCTTT TRBJ1-1 TRBV6-2/TRBV6-3 once NA
CASSESGGNGPRSPLHF TGTGCCAGCAGTGAATCTGGGGGGAATGGACCGCGGTCACCCCTCCACTTT TRBJ1-6 TRBV25-1 once NA
CATSDRKWTGQETQYF TGTGCCACCAGTGACCGAAAGTGGACAGGGCAAGAGACCCAGTACTTC TRBJ2-5 TRBV24-1 NA TRBD1
CASSPHSGFTRPRANEKLFF TGTGCCAGCAGCCCACACTCAGGTTTCACTCGGCCAAGAGCAAATGAAAAACTGTTTTTT TRBJ1-4 TRBV3-1/TRBV3-2 NA NA
CASRLQGGSGNTIYF TGTGCCAGCAGACTACAGGGTGGGTCTGGAAACACCATATATTTT TRBJ1-3 TRBV13 NA NA
CASSFRLAGVGNTDTQYF TGCGCCAGCAGCTTCCGACTAGCGGGAGTTGGGAACACAGATACGCAGTATTTT TRBJ2-3 TRBV5-1 NA TRBD2
CASSFSGTGDGYTF TGTGCCAGCAGCTTCTCCGGGACAGGGGATGGCTACACCTTC TRBJ1-2 TRBV7-3 few TRBD1